This T cell receptor beta chain was identified during a study of blood T cells in healthy people across ages (dated by TCRdb to about 2015). Study-level background: Template switching captured roughly one uniquely barcoded TCR beta cDNA molecule per two T cells in model experiments. Four age groups were formed from the donors: young (average approximately 15 years), middle-aged (around 39), aged (roughly 59) and long-lived (about 75). To track age-related changes in TCR beta repertoire diversity, the study relied on deep sequencing normalized with unique cDNA molecular identifiers. Two additional independent replicas of 1 million unique cDNA reads from the same blood draw were analyzed for two donors (one aged 18 to 29 and one aged 80 or older). Donors of different ages were randomly distributed across sequencing lanes to avoid experimental bias. Here is what the overall study found, with its caveats: Observed TCR beta diversity per million T cells fell roughly linearly with age, and a significant reduction was already apparent by age around 36. Estimates of total diversity based on one million sequenced T cells were considered lower bounds and underestimates. There was a strong correlation between observed TCR beta diversity and the percentage of naive T cells measured by flow cytometry. Compared with the aged group, the long-lived group had more naive CD4+ T cells, fewer expanded clones and increased TCR diversity, suggesting age selection. Bulk unsorted PBMC profiling prevented conclusive comparison of naive and antigen-experienced compartments. Because donor CMV infection status was unknown, age-related changes in expanded clonotypes were potentially confounded.

The library was built by means of 5' RACE. TCRdb names Illumina HiSeq 2500 as the instrument used. A second 7 to 11 cycle PCR used a sample-barcoded 5' primer and a J-beta primer mix. A template-switch 5' adaptor carrying 12 random nucleotides introduced a unique molecular identifier onto each TCR beta cDNA molecule. Each sample yielded at least 3 million CDR3-containing paired-end reads. First-strand cDNA synthesis was performed from all RNA using the Mint cDNA synthesis kit, with priming by a TRBC-specific oligonucleotide. All cDNA was treated with uracil-DNA glycosylase and then went through a first 18-cycle PCR with the universal primers M1SS and BC2_uni_R. In the original analysis: For normalization, 1 million high-quality reads, each with a distinct molecular identifier, were randomly selected from each sample. Reads with shared molecular identifiers were discarded instead of being binned into consensus sequences. MiTCR, set to a Q25 quality threshold and the strictest error-elimination algorithm, was used for CDR3 identification, clonotype clustering and error correction. A nonparametric unseen species model with Euler transformation was used to estimate lower-bound total TCR beta diversity. TCRdb's own reprocessing of the public reads used fastp at Q25 and MiXCR and kept productive beta chains. Every entry covers one CDR3 protein and lists the most common genes and DNA from its rows. Here the V and J calls rest on TCRdb's processing, not on the authors' analysis. This sample lists approximately 820,000 distinct CDR3 sequences; under 55% were detected once. Approximately 20% of the sample is taken by the ten largest.

For this clonotype: What antigen it recognizes has not been identified. No much larger clonotype is one base removed from it; base qualities were not supplied.

The donors were roughly 38 Caucasian individuals from Russia, aged roughly 6 to 100 years, who were systemically healthy. Ten milliliters of peripheral blood were drawn from each donor into EDTA-treated Vacutainer tubes. PBMCs were isolated by Ficoll-Paque density-gradient centrifugation, with at least 6 million obtained per sample. Trizol reagent was used to extract total RNA from PBMCs, with at least 5 micrograms per sample. The percentages of naive CD45RAhigh/CD27high T cells were determined by flow cytometry on a PBMC aliquot from every donor. The CDR3 measures 14 amino acids from cysteine to phenylalanine. Kept here is only the CDR3 DNA, which spans 42 bases and is read in frame from base 1. Between the V and J ends, shortened by 3 bases and 11 bases respectively, the junction contains 19 bases.

The source material was blood. The V and J segments used are TRBV12-3 or TRBV12-4 and TRBJ2-5, and the D gene may be TRBD2, 5 bases matching. The TCR comes from a man in his sixties in good health. At the DNA level, the sequence is TGTGCCAGCAGTTTGTTGGGTTTCCAATGGGAGCAGTACTTC. Its protein is CASSLLGFQWEQYF.